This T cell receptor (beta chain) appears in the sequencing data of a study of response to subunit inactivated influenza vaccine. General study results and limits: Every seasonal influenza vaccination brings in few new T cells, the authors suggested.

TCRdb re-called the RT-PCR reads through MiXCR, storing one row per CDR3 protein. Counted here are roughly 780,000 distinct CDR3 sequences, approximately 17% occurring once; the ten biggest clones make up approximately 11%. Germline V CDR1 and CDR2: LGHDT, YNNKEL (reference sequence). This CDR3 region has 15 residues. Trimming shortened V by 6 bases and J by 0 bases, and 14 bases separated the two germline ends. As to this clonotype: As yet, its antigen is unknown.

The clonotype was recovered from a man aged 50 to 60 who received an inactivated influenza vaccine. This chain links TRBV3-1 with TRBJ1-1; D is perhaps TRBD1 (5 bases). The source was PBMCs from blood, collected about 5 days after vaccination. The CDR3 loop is CASSKTGTLNTEAFF. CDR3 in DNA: TGTGCCAGCAGTAAAACCGGGACCCTGAACACTGAAGCTTTCTTT.